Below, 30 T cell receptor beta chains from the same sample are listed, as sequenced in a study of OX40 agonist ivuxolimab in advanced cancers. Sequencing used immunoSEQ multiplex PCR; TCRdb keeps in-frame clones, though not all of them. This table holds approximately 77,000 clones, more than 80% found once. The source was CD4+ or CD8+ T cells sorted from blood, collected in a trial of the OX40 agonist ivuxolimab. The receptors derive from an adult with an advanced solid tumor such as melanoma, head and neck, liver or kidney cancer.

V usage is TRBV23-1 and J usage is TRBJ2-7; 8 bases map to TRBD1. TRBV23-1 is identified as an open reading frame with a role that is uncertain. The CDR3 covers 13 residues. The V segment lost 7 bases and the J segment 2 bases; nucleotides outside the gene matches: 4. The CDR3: CASTGTGTYEQYF. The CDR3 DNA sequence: TGCGCCAGCACCGGGACAGGTACCTACGAGCAGTACTTC.

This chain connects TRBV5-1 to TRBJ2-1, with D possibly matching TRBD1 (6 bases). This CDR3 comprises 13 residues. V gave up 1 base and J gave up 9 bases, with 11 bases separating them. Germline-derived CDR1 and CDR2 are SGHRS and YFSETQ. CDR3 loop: CASSLTGFGEQFF. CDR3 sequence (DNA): TGCGCCAGCAGCTTGACAGGGTTTGGTGAGCAGTTCTTC.

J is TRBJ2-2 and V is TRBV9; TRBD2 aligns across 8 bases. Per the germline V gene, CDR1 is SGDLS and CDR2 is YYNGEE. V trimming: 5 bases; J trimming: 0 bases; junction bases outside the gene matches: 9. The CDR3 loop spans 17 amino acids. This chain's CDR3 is CASSLGRDTSNTGELFF. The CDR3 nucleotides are TGTGCCAGCAGTCTCGGGAGGGACACTTCGAACACCGGGGAGCTGTTTTTT.

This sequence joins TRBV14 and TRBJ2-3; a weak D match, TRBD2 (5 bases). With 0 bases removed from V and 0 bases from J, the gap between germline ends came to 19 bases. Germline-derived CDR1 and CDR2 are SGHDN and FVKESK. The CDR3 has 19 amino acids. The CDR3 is CASSQDFSGIRPSTDTQYF. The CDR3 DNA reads TGTGCCAGCAGCCAAGATTTCTCCGGGATAAGGCCTAGCACAGATACGCAGTATTTT.

CDR3 bases: TGTGCCAGCAGCCGGGACCCCAATCAGCCCCAGCATTTT. Translating it yields CASSRDPNQPQHF. The gene calls are TRBV6-6 and TRBJ1-5; weak D call: TRBD1 (5 bases). With 6 bases removed from V and 3 bases from J, the gap between germline ends came to 9 bases. The germline V gene encodes CDR1 MNHNY and CDR2 SVGAGI (reference sequence). The CDR3 totals 13 residues.

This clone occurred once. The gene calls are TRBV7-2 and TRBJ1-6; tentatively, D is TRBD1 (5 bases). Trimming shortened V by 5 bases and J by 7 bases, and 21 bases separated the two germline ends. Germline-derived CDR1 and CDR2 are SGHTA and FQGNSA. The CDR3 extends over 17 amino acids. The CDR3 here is CASSPRGTFPLNSPLHF. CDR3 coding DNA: TGTGCCAGCAGCCCCCGGGGGACCTTCCCATTAAATTCACCCCTCCACTTT.

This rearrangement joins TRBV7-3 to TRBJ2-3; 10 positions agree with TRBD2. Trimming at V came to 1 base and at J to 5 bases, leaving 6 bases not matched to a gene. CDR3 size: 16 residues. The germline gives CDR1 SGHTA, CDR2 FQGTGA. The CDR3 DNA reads TGTGCCAGCAGCTTAATAAGCGGGGGGGCCGAAGATACGCAGTATTTT. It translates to CASSLISGGAEDTQYF.

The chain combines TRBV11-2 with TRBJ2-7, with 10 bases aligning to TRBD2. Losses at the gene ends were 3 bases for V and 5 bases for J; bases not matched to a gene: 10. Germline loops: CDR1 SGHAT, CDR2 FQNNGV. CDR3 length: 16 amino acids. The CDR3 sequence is CASSLGLARAWDEQYF. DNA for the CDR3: TGTGCCAGCAGCTTGGGACTAGCGAGAGCTTGGGACGAGCAGTACTTC. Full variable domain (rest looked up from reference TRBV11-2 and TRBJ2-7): EAGVAQSPRYKIIEKRQSVAFWCNPISGHATLYWYQQILGQGPKLLIQFQNNGVVDDSQLPKDRFSAERLKGVDSTLKIQPAKLEDSAVYLCASSLGLARAWDEQYFGPGTRLTVT.

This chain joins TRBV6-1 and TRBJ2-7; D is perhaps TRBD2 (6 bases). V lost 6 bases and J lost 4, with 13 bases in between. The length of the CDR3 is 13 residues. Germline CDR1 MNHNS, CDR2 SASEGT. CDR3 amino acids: CASRASGRYEQYF. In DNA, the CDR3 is TGTGCCAGCAGAGCAAGCGGGCGGTACGAGCAGTACTTC.

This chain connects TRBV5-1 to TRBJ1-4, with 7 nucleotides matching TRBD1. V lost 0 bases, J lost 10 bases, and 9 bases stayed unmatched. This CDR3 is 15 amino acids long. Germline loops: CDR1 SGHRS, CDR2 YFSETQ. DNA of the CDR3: TGCGCCAGCAGCTTGGGCGACCGGGACAGCGGAAAACTGTTTTTT. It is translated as CASSLGDRDSGKLFF.

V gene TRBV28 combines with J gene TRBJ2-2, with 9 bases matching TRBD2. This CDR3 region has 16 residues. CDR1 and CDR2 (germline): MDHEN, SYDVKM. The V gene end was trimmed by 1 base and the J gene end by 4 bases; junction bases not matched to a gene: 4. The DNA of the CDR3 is TGTGCCAGCAGTTTATTAGCGGGAGCAGGCACCGGGGAGCTGTTTTTT. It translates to CASSLLAGAGTGELFF.

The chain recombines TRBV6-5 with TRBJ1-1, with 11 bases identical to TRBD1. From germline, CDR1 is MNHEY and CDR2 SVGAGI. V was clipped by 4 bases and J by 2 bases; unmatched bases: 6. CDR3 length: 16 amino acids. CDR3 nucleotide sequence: TGTGCCAGCAGTTTACAGGACAGGGGGCAAAACACTGAAGCTTTCTTT. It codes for CASSLQDRGQNTEAFF.

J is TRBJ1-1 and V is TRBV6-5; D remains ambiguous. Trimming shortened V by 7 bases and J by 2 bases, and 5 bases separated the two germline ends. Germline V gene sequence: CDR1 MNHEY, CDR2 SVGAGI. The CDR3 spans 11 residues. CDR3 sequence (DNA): TGTGCCAGCACCCAAAACACTGAAGCTTTCTTT. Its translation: CASTQNTEAFF.

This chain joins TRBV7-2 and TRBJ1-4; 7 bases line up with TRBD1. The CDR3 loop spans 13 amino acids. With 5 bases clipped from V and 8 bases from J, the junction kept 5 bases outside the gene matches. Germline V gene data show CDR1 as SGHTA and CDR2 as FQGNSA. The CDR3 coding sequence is TGTGCCAGCAGCCGCGGACAGGACGAAAAACTGTTTTTT. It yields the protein CASSRGQDEKLFF. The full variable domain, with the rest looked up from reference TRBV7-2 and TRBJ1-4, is GAGVSQSPSNKVTEKGKDVELRCDPISGHTALYWYRQSLGQGLEFLIYFQGNSAPDKSGLPSDRFSAERTGGSVSTLTIQRTQQEDSAVYLCASSRGQDEKLFFGSGTQLSVL.

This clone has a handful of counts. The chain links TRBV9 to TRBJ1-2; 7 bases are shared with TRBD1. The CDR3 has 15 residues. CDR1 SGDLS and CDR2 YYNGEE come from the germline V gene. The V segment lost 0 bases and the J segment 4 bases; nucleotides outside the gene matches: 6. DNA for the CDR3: TGTGCCAGCAGCGTAGATAGAGGGGGCATCTATGGCTACACCTTC. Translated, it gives CASSVDRGGIYGYTF.

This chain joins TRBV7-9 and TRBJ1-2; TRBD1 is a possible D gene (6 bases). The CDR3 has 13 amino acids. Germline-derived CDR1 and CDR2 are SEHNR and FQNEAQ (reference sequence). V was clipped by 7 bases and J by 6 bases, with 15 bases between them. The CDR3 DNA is TGTGCCAGCACCGGAACAGGGCTGAATGGCTACACCTTC. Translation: CASTGTGLNGYTF.

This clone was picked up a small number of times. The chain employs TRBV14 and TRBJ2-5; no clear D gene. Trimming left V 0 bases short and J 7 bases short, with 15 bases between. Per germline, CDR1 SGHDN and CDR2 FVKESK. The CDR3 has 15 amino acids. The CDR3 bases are TGTGCCAGCAGCCAAGAACGGTTAGATAGAAGGACCCAGTACTTC. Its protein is CASSQERLDRRTQYF.

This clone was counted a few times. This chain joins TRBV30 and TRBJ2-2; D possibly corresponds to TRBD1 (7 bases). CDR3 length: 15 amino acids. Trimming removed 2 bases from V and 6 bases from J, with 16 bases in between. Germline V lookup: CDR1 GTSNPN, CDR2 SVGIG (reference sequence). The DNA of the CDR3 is TGTGCCTGGAGTAATGACAGGGAGGTCTCCGGGGAGCTGTTTTTT. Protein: CAWSNDREVSGELFF. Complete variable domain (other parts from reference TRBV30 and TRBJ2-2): SQTIHQWPATLVQPVGSPLSLECTVEGTSNPNLYWYRQAAGRGLQLLFYSVGIGQISSEVPQNLSASRPQDRQFILSSKKLLLSDSGFYLCAWSNDREVSGELFFGEGSRLTVL.

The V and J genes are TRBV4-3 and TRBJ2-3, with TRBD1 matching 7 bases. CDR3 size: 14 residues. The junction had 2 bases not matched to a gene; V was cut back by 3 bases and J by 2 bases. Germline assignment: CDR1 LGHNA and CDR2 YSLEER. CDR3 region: CASSQGQFTDTQYF. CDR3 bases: TGCGCCAGCAGCCAGGGACAGTTCACAGATACGCAGTATTTT.

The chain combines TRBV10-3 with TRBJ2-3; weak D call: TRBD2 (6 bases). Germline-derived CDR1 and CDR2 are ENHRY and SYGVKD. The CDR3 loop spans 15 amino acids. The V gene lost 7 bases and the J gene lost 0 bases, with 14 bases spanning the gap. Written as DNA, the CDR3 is TGTGCCATCACTCCACTCGGGGGAAGCACAGATACGCAGTATTTT. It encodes CAITPLGGSTDTQYF.

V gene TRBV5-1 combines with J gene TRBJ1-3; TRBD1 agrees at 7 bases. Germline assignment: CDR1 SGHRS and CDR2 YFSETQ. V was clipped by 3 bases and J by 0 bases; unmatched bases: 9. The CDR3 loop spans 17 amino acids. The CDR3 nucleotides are TGCGCCAGCAGCTACTCGGGACAGACCGACTCTGGAAACACCATATATTTT. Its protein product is CASSYSGQTDSGNTIYF.

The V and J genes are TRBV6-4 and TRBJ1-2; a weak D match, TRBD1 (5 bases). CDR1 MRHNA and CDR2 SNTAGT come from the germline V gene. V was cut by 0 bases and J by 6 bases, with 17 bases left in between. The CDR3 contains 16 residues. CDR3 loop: CASSDSTFRGRNGYTF. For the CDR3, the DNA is TGTGCCAGCAGTGACTCGACGTTTCGGGGGAGGAATGGCTACACCTTC.

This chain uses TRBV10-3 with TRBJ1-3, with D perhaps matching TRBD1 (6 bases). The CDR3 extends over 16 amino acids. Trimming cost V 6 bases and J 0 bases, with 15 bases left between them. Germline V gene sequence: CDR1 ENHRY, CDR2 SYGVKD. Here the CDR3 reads CAISTQGRTSGNTIYF. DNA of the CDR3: TGTGCCATCAGCACACAGGGCCGAACCTCTGGAAACACCATATATTTT.

CDR3: CASSKGTSPYNEQFF. The DNA for the CDR3 is TGTGCCAGCAGCAAAGGGACTAGCCCCTACAATGAGCAGTTCTTC. The genes are TRBV7-2 and TRBJ2-1; TRBD2 matches at 9 bases. The CDR3 totals 15 residues. Trimming removed 5 bases from V and 2 bases from J; junction bases left unmatched: 4. The germline gives CDR1 SGHTA, CDR2 FQGNSA.

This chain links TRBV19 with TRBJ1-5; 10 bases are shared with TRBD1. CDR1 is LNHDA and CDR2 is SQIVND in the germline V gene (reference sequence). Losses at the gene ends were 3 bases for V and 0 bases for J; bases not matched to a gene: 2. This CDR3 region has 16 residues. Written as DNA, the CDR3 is TGTGCCAGTAGTATCGGGACAGGGGATAGCAATCAGCCCCAGCATTTT. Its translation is CASSIGTGDSNQPQHF.

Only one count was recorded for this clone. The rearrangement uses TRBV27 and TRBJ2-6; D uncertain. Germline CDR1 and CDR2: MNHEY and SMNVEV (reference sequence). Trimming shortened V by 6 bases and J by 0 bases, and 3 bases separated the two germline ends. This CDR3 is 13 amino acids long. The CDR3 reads CASRSSGANVLTF. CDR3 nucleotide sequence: TGTGCCAGCAGGAGCTCTGGGGCCAACGTCCTGACTTTC.

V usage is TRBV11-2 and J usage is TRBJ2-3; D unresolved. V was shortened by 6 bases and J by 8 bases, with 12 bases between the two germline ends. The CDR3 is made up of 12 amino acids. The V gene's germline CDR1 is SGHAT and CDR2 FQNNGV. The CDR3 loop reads CASSIEERTQYF. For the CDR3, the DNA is TGTGCCAGCAGTATAGAGGAGCGTACGCAGTATTTT. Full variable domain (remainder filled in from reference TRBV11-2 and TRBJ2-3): EAGVAQSPRYKIIEKRQSVAFWCNPISGHATLYWYQQILGQGPKLLIQFQNNGVVDDSQLPKDRFSAERLKGVDSTLKIQPAKLEDSAVYLCASSIEERTQYFGPGTRLTVL.

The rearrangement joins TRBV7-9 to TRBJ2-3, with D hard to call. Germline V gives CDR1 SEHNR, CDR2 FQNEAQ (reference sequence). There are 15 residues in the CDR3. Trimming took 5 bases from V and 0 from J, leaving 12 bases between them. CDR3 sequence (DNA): TGTGCCAGCAGCCACGACCGGCCTAGCACAGATACGCAGTATTTT. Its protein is CASSHDRPSTDTQYF. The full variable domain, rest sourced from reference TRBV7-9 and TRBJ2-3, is DTGVSQNPRHKITKRGQNVTFRCDPISEHNRLYWYRQTLGQGPEFLTYFQNEAQLEKSRLLSDRFSAERPKGSFSTLEIQRTEQGDSAMYLCASSHDRPSTDTQYFGPGTRLTVL.

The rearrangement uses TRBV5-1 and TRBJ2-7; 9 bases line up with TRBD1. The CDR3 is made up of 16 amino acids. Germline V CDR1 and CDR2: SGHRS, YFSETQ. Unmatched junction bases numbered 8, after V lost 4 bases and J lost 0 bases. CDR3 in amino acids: CASSQPRDRVSYEQYF. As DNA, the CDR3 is TGCGCCAGCAGCCAACCCCGGGACAGGGTCTCCTACGAGCAGTACTTC. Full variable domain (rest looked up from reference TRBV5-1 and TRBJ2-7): KAGVTQTPRYLIKTRGQQVTLSCSPISGHRSVSWYQQTPGQGLQFLFEYFSETQRNKGNFPGRFSGRQFSNSRSEMNVSTLELGDSALYLCASSQPRDRVSYEQYFGPGTRLTVT.

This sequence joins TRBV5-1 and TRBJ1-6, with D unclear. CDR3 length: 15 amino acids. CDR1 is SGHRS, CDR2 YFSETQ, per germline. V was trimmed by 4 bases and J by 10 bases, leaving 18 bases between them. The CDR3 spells CASSRDPGRSSPLHF. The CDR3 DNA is TGCGCCAGCAGCCGCGACCCTGGGCGATCCTCACCCCTCCACTTT.